These 25 T cell receptor beta chains originate from one sample sequenced in a study of T cells after yellow fever vaccination. MiXCR, applied by TCRdb to the 5' RACE reads, yields one record per CDR3 protein. The table has 4,000 to 5,000 distinct CDR3 sequences, less than 9% seen once. The sequences come from PBMCs, either bulk or a sorted T-cell subset (CD4+, CD8+, memory, or dextramer-sorted; not recorded which), collected about 41 days after the first yellow fever vaccination. Receptors originate from a man younger than 35 who received the YFV17D yellow fever vaccine.

The sample holds many counts of this clonotype. This chain joins TRBV10-3 and TRBJ2-5; D not resolved. In germline, CDR1 is ENHRY, CDR2 SYGVKD. This CDR3 comprises 13 residues. With 4 bases removed from V and 5 bases from J, the gap between germline ends came to 11 bases. The CDR3 coding sequence is TGTGCCATCAGTGTTAATAACGCGGAGACCCAGTACTTC. Translation gives CAISVNNAETQYF.

At least ten counts were recorded for this clonotype. V is TRBV5-1 and J is TRBJ2-7, with 9 bases fitting TRBD1. The CDR3 is 13 amino acids. Germline V gene data show CDR1 as SGHRS and CDR2 as YFSETQ. J was trimmed by 2 bases and V by 4 bases; bases with no gene match: 1. The CDR3 coding sequence is TGCGCCAGCAGCCGGGACAGGGCCTACGAGCAGTACTTC. This codes for CASSRDRAYEQYF. The whole variable domain, remainder taken from reference TRBV5-1 and TRBJ2-7, is KAGVTQTPRYLIKTRGQQVTLSCSPISGHRSVSWYQQTPGQGLQFLFEYFSETQRNKGNFPGRFSGRQFSNSRSEMNVSTLELGDSALYLCASSRDRAYEQYFGPGTRLTVT.

This sequence joins TRBV20-1 and TRBJ2-5; TRBD2 agrees at 9 bases. The length of the CDR3 is 13 residues. Trimming took 5 bases from V and 5 from J; bases not matched to a gene: 6. The germline gives CDR1 DFQATT, CDR2 SNEGSKA (reference sequence). CDR3 protein: CSACGGGRETQYF. Here the CDR3 DNA reads TGCAGTGCTTGCGGGGGGGGCAGGGAGACCCAGTACTTC.

This clonotype has ten or more counts. CDR3 nucleotides: TGTGCCAGCAGCTCCCGTTTCCGCGCCCTAATTTACAATGAGCAGTTCTTC. Residues: CASSSRFRALIYNEQFF. The rearrangement joins TRBV7-6 to TRBJ2-1; D not resolved. Between the trimmed V and J ends, which lost 4 bases and 4 bases, there was a span of 20 bases. Germline-derived CDR1 and CDR2 are SGHVS and FNYEAQ. There are 17 residues in the CDR3.

This clonotype has a count of ten or more. The gene calls are TRBV4-1 and TRBJ2-3, with 9 bases aligning to TRBD2. The CDR3 runs to 16 residues. The germline CDR1 and CDR2 sequences are MGHRA and YSYEKL. The V gene end was trimmed by 2 bases and the J gene end by 2 bases; junction bases not matched to a gene: 5. For the CDR3, the DNA is TGCGCCAGCAGCCAAAGCGGGGGGCTCGACACAGATACGCAGTATTTT. Translated, it gives CASSQSGGLDTDTQYF.

This clonotype was observed at least ten times. The rearrangement joins TRBV5-1 to TRBJ2-1; 10 nucleotides match TRBD1. This CDR3 is 14 amino acids long. With 6 bases clipped from V and 9 bases from J, the junction kept 9 bases outside the gene matches. In germline, CDR1 is SGHRS, CDR2 YFSETQ. The CDR3 region has the DNA TGCGCCAGCAACCCGGGACAGGGGACGACTGAGCAGTTCTTC. Residues: CASNPGQGTTEQFF.

This clonotype has at least ten counts. The chain links TRBV18 to TRBJ1-1; D is undetermined. CDR1 and CDR2 from the germline V gene are KGHSH and LQKENI. Trimming removed 6 bases at V and 1 base at J, with 12 bases between. CDR3 size: 14 residues. The CDR3 nucleotides are TGTGCCAGCTCCCCGTCGACATGGAACACTGAAGCTTTCTTT. Its translation: CASSPSTWNTEAFF.

This clonotype came up many times. The V gene is TRBV6-5, the J gene TRBJ2-7, with D possibly called TRBD1 or TRBD2 (5 bases each). The germline CDR1 and CDR2 sequences are MNHEY and SVGAGI. Trimming stripped 6 bases from V and 2 bases from J, with 11 bases between. CDR3 length equals 13 residues. The CDR3 spells CASSGTAAYEQYF. The CDR3 DNA sequence: TGTGCCAGCAGCGGGACGGCAGCCTACGAGCAGTACTTC.

This clonotype appeared many times. The chain has TRBV7-2 and TRBJ2-5; 7 bases fit TRBD1. The CDR3 spans 16 residues. V lost 0 bases, J lost 5 bases, and 9 bases stayed unmatched. Germline V CDR1 and CDR2: SGHTA, FQGNSA. The CDR3 sequence: CASSLALGGIGETQYF. In DNA, the CDR3 is TGTGCCAGCAGCTTAGCGCTAGGGGGCATAGGGGAGACCCAGTACTTC.

This clonotype came up many times. J is TRBJ2-5 and V is TRBV4-2, with 8 bases fitting TRBD2. From germline, CDR1 is LGHNA and CDR2 YNFKEQ. The trim removed 1 base at V and 3 bases at J, leaving 7 bases unmatched. The CDR3 has 16 residues. CDR3 coding DNA: TGTGCCAGCAGCCAAGTTCCGGGGGGGCAGGAAGAGACCCAGTACTTC. Translation: CASSQVPGGQEETQYF.

This clonotype qualifies as large. CDR3 sequence (DNA): TGTGCCAGCAGCGCCACCCTGGGCGAGCAGTTCTTC. It encodes CASSATLGEQFF. The chain has TRBV7-3 and TRBJ2-1; D remains ambiguous. Germline V gives CDR1 SGHTA, CDR2 FQGTGA. The CDR3 loop spans 12 amino acids. Trimming pared 5 bases from V and 10 bases from J, leaving 12 bases between. The full variable domain, in which reference TRBV7-3 and TRBJ2-1 provide the parts outside the CDR3, is GAGVSQTPSNKVTEKGKYVELRCDPISGHTALYWYRQSLGQGPEFLIYFQGTGAADDSGLPNDRFFAVRPEGSVSTLKIQRTERGDSAVYLCASSATLGEQFFGPGTRLTVL.

This clonotype has a count of ten or more. This chain connects TRBV7-2 to TRBJ1-1; 7 bases agree with TRBD1. This CDR3 comprises 14 residues. Per germline, CDR1 SGHTA and CDR2 FQGNSA. With V trimmed by 5 bases and J by 1 base, 4 bases remained unmatched. For the CDR3, the DNA is TGTGCCAGCAGCCCAGACAGGGCGAACACTGAAGCTTTCTTT. Residues: CASSPDRANTEAFF.

Ten or more counts support this clonotype. This chain uses TRBV3-1 with TRBJ1-3, with a weak D call TRBD1 (6 bases). Trimming cost V 4 bases and J 4 bases, with 14 bases left between them. There are 15 residues in the CDR3. Germline V gives CDR1 LGHDT, CDR2 YNNKEL (reference sequence). The CDR3 sequence is CASSPSRGSGNTIYF. The CDR3 DNA follows: TGTGCCAGCAGCCCGTCCAGGGGATCAGGAAACACCATATATTTT.

This clonotype was seen at least ten times. This chain joins TRBV19 and TRBJ2-7; weak D call: TRBD1 (7 bases). The germline V and J ends were trimmed by 3 bases and 5 bases, with 17 bases remaining between them. In germline, CDR1 is LNHDA, CDR2 SQIVND (reference sequence). The CDR3 consists of 15 residues. CDR3 sequence reads: CASSISQGGQDEQYF. The CDR3 DNA follows: TGTGCCAGTAGTATTAGCCAGGGGGGCCAAGACGAGCAGTACTTC.

This clonotype has ten or more counts. The chain carries TRBV4-2 and TRBJ2-5; D is perhaps TRBD1 (5 bases). The CDR3 spans 18 residues. V was cut by 4 bases and J by 0 bases, with 21 bases left in between. In germline, CDR1 is LGHNA, CDR2 YNFKEQ. CDR3 in DNA: TGTGCCAGCAGCCCAGGGCTAGGGCGGACGCGCGACCAAGAGACCCAGTACTTC. Protein: CASSPGLGRTRDQETQYF.

This clonotype was detected many times. V gene TRBV7-9 combines with J gene TRBJ1-1; D perhaps matches TRBD1 (5 bases). Trimming took 4 bases from V and 6 from J, leaving 21 bases between them. Germline CDR1 is SEHNR and CDR2 is FQNEAQ (reference sequence). The CDR3 length is 16 residues. CDR3 region: CASSSLGRVSFPEAFF. The CDR3 DNA sequence: TGTGCCAGCAGCTCACTTGGCAGGGTATCGTTCCCTGAAGCTTTCTTT.

This clonotype has at least ten counts. The chain links TRBV20-1 to TRBJ2-2; D not resolved. The V gene lost 2 bases and the J gene lost 5 bases, with 12 bases spanning the gap. This CDR3 is 14 amino acids long. CDR1 DFQATT and CDR2 SNEGSKA come from the germline V gene (reference sequence). In DNA form, the CDR3 reads TGCAGTGCTAGAACTACGCTAGGGACCGGGGAGCTGTTTTTT. It yields the protein CSARTTLGTGELFF.

By share, this clonotype counts as medium-sized. V is TRBV4-1 and J is TRBJ1-5, with D hard to call. Germline V gene data show CDR1 as MGHRA and CDR2 as YSYEKL. The CDR3 contains 15 residues. Between the trimmed V and J ends, which lost 0 bases and 4 bases, there was a span of 10 bases. The CDR3 sequence is CASSQEFGANQPQHF. The CDR3 DNA reads TGCGCCAGCAGCCAAGAGTTTGGAGCTAATCAGCCCCAGCATTTT.

This clonotype is medium-sized within its sample. This chain links TRBV5-4 with TRBJ2-2; 7 bases are a match to TRBD1. The CDR3 has 13 residues. Germline CDR1 and CDR2: SGHNT and YYREEE (reference sequence). With 6 bases clipped from V and 5 bases from J, the junction kept 4 bases outside the gene matches. The CDR3 reads CASIKQGTGELFF. The CDR3 bases are TGTGCCAGCATAAAACAGGGGACCGGGGAGCTGTTTTTT. The full variable domain, in which reference TRBV5-4 and TRBJ2-2 provide the parts outside the CDR3, is ETGVTQSPTHLIKTRGQQVTLRCSSQSGHNTVSWYQQALGQGPQFIFQYYREEENGRGNFPPRFSGLQFPNYSSELNVNALELDDSALYLCASIKQGTGELFFGEGSRLTVL.

This clonotype came up many times. The CDR3 loop reads CASSSAGLALGETQYF. CDR3 in DNA: TGTGCCAGCAGCTCGGCCGGGCTAGCGCTAGGCGAGACCCAGTACTTC. The chain is built from TRBV7-8 and TRBJ2-5, with D possibly TRBD2 on 6 matching bases. The CDR3 is 16 amino acids. The V gene lost 4 bases and the J gene lost 5 bases, with 20 bases spanning the gap. CDR1 SGHVS and CDR2 FQNEAQ come from the germline V gene.

This clonotype occurred many times. The gene calls are TRBV4-1 and TRBJ1-2; no firm D call. V lost 1 base and J 5 bases, leaving 8 bases between the germline ends. The CDR3 covers 13 residues. CDR1 is MGHRA and CDR2 is YSYEKL in the germline V gene. CDR3 sequence reads: CASSQAFGYGYTF. The CDR3 DNA reads TGCGCCAGCAGCCAAGCGTTCGGGTATGGCTACACCTTC.

Concerning this clonotype itself: A single base separates this from a much larger clone, so it may be a read error. The V call is TRBV20-1, the J call TRBJ2-5, with 9 bases that match TRBD2. The V gene's germline CDR1 is DFQATT and CDR2 SNEGSKA (reference sequence). V gave up 0 bases and J gave up 5 bases; unmatched junction bases: 16. The CDR3 sequence is 18 residues long. CDR3 protein: CSARDHRERGVGCETQYF. CDR3 in DNA: TGCAGTGCTAGAGATCACAGGGAGCGGGGGGTCGGTTGTGAGACCCAGTACTTC.

This clonotype was detected ten times or more. V and J are TRBV6-1 and TRBJ1-5, with D tentatively TRBD1 (6 bases). In germline, CDR1 is MNHNS, CDR2 SASEGT. The CDR3 is 16 amino acids. V was trimmed by 4 bases and J by 7 bases, leaving 20 bases between them. The chain's CDR3 is CASSARVGGRWQPQHF. CDR3 nucleotides: TGTGCCAGCAGTGCTCGTGTGGGGGGGCGTTGGCAGCCCCAGCATTTT.

In its sample, this clonotype was seen many times. The chain employs TRBV4-3 and TRBJ2-7; 7 bases are a match to TRBD2. From germline, CDR1 is LGHNA and CDR2 YSLEER. Trimming removed 0 bases from V and 2 bases from J; junction bases left unmatched: 7. This CDR3 region has 16 residues. The CDR3 loop reads CASSQERGDPAYEQYF. The CDR3 nucleotides are TGCGCCAGCAGCCAAGAACGGGGGGACCCTGCCTACGAGCAGTACTTC.

This clonotype was counted at least ten times. The chain uses TRBV2 and TRBJ2-1, with TRBD2 matching 9 bases. The CDR3 totals 16 residues. The germline V gene encodes CDR1 SNHLY and CDR2 FYNNEI. V shed 3 bases and J 5 bases; nucleotides not matched to a gene: 8. The chain's CDR3 is CASSDPGGGGNNEQFF. For the CDR3, the DNA is TGTGCCAGCAGTGATCCGGGCGGGGGGGGGAACAATGAGCAGTTCTTC.